One and the same sample provided the 30 T cell receptor beta chains below, sequenced in a study of blood T cell repertoires in COVID-19. The assay was immunoSEQ multiplex PCR, and TCRdb's table has in-frame clones only and misses some. The sample holds about 190,000 clones, roughly 80% seen once. The sample comprised peripheral blood. These receptors came from a man aged 60-69 years with active or convalescent COVID-19.

The chain carries TRBV28 and TRBJ1-2; possible D gene TRBD1, 6 bases. The CDR3 is made up of 12 amino acids. Germline V lookup: CDR1 MDHEN, CDR2 SYDVKM. V gave up 6 bases and J gave up 8 bases, with 13 bases separating them. The CDR3 region has the DNA TGTGCCAGCAGAAAGGGACACGGAGGCTACACCTTC. This encodes CASRKGHGGYTF.

This chain uses TRBV10-3 with TRBJ2-3; TRBD2 matches at 9 bases. CDR1 is ENHRY and CDR2 is SYGVKD in the germline V gene. This CDR3 spans 16 amino acids. With 4 bases clipped from V and 1 base from J, the junction kept 6 bases outside the gene matches. DNA of the CDR3: TGTGCCATCAGTGTAGCTAGCGGGAAGGGCACAGATACGCAGTATTTT. Translating gives CAISVASGKGTDTQYF.

This clone appeared a single time. V and J are TRBV28 and TRBJ2-7; 8 nucleotides line up with TRBD1. V was clipped by 7 bases and J by 3 bases; unmatched bases: 11. This CDR3 contains 15 residues. The V gene's germline CDR1 is MDHEN and CDR2 SYDVKM. CDR3 in amino acids: CASTRPGQAFYEQYF. The CDR3, as DNA: TGTGCCAGCACCAGACCGGGACAGGCCTTCTACGAGCAGTACTTC.

This chain connects TRBV11-1 to TRBJ2-1; D not resolved. Germline V gene sequence: CDR1 SGHAT, CDR2 FQDESV (reference sequence). This CDR3 spans 12 amino acids. Trimming left V 4 bases short and J 10 bases short, with 11 bases between. The CDR3 protein is CASSSAVGEQFF. The CDR3 coding sequence is TGTGCCAGCAGCTCCGCTGTCGGGGAGCAGTTCTTC.

The gene calls are TRBV4-3 and TRBJ1-3; D perhaps matches TRBD1 (5 bases). Germline V gives CDR1 LGHNA, CDR2 YSLEER. Trimming pared 0 bases from V and 4 bases from J, leaving 13 bases between. This CDR3 has 16 amino acids. The CDR3 sequence: CASSQDGGGSGNTIYF. DNA of the CDR3: TGCGCCAGCAGCCAAGACGGGGGAGGGTCGGGAAACACCATATATTTT.

This clone turned up a few times. At one boundary the junction diverges from the germline segment, which might be a read error. V gene TRBV27 combines with J gene TRBJ2-7, with 11 bases lining up with TRBD2. The CDR3 runs to 12 residues. CDR1 MNHEY and CDR2 SMNVEV come from the germline V gene (reference sequence). The CDR3 loop reads CASSSPGLAAIF. CDR3 nucleotide sequence: TGTGCCAGCAGTTCGCCGGGACTAGCGGCGATCTTC.

The chain has TRBV3-1 (or the pseudogene TRBV3-2) and TRBJ1-3, with D possibly matching TRBD1 (5 bases). The CDR3 sequence is 15 residues long. Deletions cut 4 bases from V and 0 bases from J, with 10 bases between. Germline lookup yields CDR1 LGHDT and CDR2 YNNKEL (reference sequence). The CDR3 is CASSPRGNSGNTIYF. The CDR3 DNA follows: TGTGCCAGCAGCCCTCGGGGGAACTCTGGAAACACCATATATTTT.

The rearrangement joins TRBV5-1 to TRBJ2-7, with 8 positions matching TRBD2. The junction had 7 bases not matched to a gene; V was cut back by 3 bases and J by 2 bases. Germline loops: CDR1 SGHRS, CDR2 YFSETQ. The length of the CDR3 is 15 residues. The DNA for the CDR3 is TGCGCCAGCAGCTCAACCGGGACTAGGCCCTACGAGCAGTACTTC. Translated, it gives CASSSTGTRPYEQYF.

This clone was found many times. The CDR3, as DNA: TGTGCCAGCAGCCCTACAGGGGCCCTCAATCAGCCCCAGCATTTT. Its protein product is CASSPTGALNQPQHF. The chain joins TRBV28 to TRBJ1-5; TRBD1 agrees at 7 bases. This CDR3 has 15 amino acids. J gave up 3 bases and V 6 bases, and 8 bases lay outside the gene matches. Germline loops: CDR1 MDHEN, CDR2 SYDVKM.

This chain links TRBV5-1 with TRBJ2-7; TRBD1 matches 10 bases. With 7 bases clipped from V and 3 bases from J, the junction kept 13 bases outside the gene matches. The CDR3 consists of 16 residues. Germline values: CDR1 SGHRS, CDR2 YFSETQ. The CDR3 sequence: CASPVRDRGQGYEQYF. The DNA for the CDR3 is TGCGCCAGCCCAGTCCGGGACAGGGGACAGGGCTACGAGCAGTACTTC. Supplemented by reference TRBV5-1 and TRBJ2-7, the full variable domain reads KAGVTQTPRYLIKTRGQQVTLSCSPISGHRSVSWYQQTPGQGLQFLFEYFSETQRNKGNFPGRFSGRQFSNSRSEMNVSTLELGDSALYLCASPVRDRGQGYEQYFGPGTRLTVT.

J is TRBJ2-3 and V is TRBV7-2; TRBD2 matches at 14 bases. Germline lookup yields CDR1 SGHTA and CDR2 FQGNSA. This CDR3 comprises 17 residues. The trim removed 5 bases at V and 4 bases at J, leaving 8 bases unmatched. This CDR3 reads CASSPSPGLAGADTQYF. The CDR3 DNA follows: TGTGCCAGCAGCCCTAGCCCGGGACTAGCGGGAGCAGATACGCAGTATTTT.

This chain links TRBV7-3 with TRBJ2-1, with D perhaps matching TRBD2 (5 bases). Trimming shortened V by 1 base and J by 7 bases, and 14 bases separated the two germline ends. The length of the CDR3 is 15 residues. Germline V lookup: CDR1 SGHTA, CDR2 FQGTGA. Here the CDR3 DNA reads TGTGCCAGCAGCTTAAAGGCGGGTGAAGGAAATGAGCAGTTCTTC. This sequence encodes CASSLKAGEGNEQFF.

CDR3: CASSYSSPGTFTGELFF. In DNA, the CDR3 is TGTGCCAGCAGTTACTCGTCCCCCGGGACTTTCACCGGGGAGCTGTTTTTT. The rearrangement joins TRBV6-2 or TRBV6-3 to TRBJ2-2, with D possibly TRBD2 on 6 matching bases. There are 17 residues in the CDR3. Trimming removed 0 bases from V and 4 bases from J, with 15 bases in between. Germline CDR1 and CDR2: MNHEY and SVGEGT.

This clone has just one count. The rearrangement links TRBV5-1 to TRBJ2-3; 9 bases are shared with TRBD1. The CDR3 is 17 residues long. V shed 1 base and J 1 base; nucleotides not matched to a gene: 7. Germline lookup yields CDR1 SGHRS and CDR2 YFSETQ. The DNA of the CDR3 is TGCGCCAGCAGCTTGACCGGGACAGGGTCGGGCACAGATACGCAGTATTTT. This encodes CASSLTGTGSGTDTQYF. Drawing the rest from reference TRBV5-1 and TRBJ2-3, the complete variable domain is KAGVTQTPRYLIKTRGQQVTLSCSPISGHRSVSWYQQTPGQGLQFLFEYFSETQRNKGNFPGRFSGRQFSNSRSEMNVSTLELGDSALYLCASSLTGTGSGTDTQYFGPGTRLTVL.

V gene TRBV7-2 combines with J gene TRBJ2-6, with TRBD1 identical over 7 bases. Germline V gene data show CDR1 as SGHTA and CDR2 as FQGNSA. V lost 3 bases, J lost 2 bases, and 4 bases stayed unmatched. The CDR3 is 16 amino acids. CDR3 amino acids: CASSFPGQAGANVLTF. The CDR3 bases are TGTGCCAGCAGCTTTCCTGGACAGGCTGGGGCCAACGTCCTGACTTTC.

The gene calls are TRBV29-1 and TRBJ2-7, with 7 nucleotides matching TRBD1. The CDR3 extends over 11 amino acids. V shed 7 bases, J shed 3 bases, and the junction held 3 bases outside the gene matches. The germline V gene has CDR1 SQVTM and CDR2 ANQGSEA. The CDR3 DNA sequence: TGCAGCGGGCGACAGGGCTACGAGCAGTACTTC. Translated: CSGRQGYEQYF.

V is TRBV29-1 and J is TRBJ2-7, with D possibly TRBD1 on 6 matching bases. The CDR3 runs 13 residues. CDR1 is SQVTM, CDR2 ANQGSEA, per germline. CDR3 region: CSTRDTDSYEQYF. In DNA form, the CDR3 reads TGCAGTACCCGGGACACAGATTCCTACGAGCAGTACTTC.

The rearrangement joins TRBV23-1 to TRBJ2-1, with TRBD1 matching over 9 bases. TRBV23-1 is an ORF; its function is uncertain. The junction had 14 bases not matched to a gene; V was cut back by 2 bases and J by 9 bases. CDR3 length: 17 amino acids. This CDR3 is CASSQRSFKQGAGEQFF. DNA for the CDR3: TGCGCCAGCAGTCAACGATCGTTCAAACAGGGGGCAGGTGAGCAGTTCTTC.

This rearrangement joins TRBV24-1 to TRBJ2-1; the match to TRBD2 covers 8 bases. Germline CDR1 is KGHDR and CDR2 is SFDVKD. V lost 5 bases and J lost 8; bases outside the gene matches: 10. The CDR3 sequence is 15 residues long. The CDR3 nucleotides read TGTGCCACCAGTGTGGAACTAGCGGAGAGGGATGAGCAGTTCTTC. Its translation is CATSVELAERDEQFF.

The CDR3 DNA reads TGTGCCAGCATTCGGGACAGCCAAGTGAACACTGAAGCTTTCTTT. This translates into CASIRDSQVNTEAFF. J is TRBJ1-1 and V is TRBV7-9, with TRBD1 matching over 7 bases. The V and J ends lost 7 bases and 0 bases, in that order; junction bases with no gene match: 8. The CDR3 is 15 amino acids. The germline CDR1 and CDR2 sequences are SEHNR and FQNEAQ (reference sequence).

The rearrangement joins TRBV6-2 or TRBV6-3 to TRBJ2-7; possibly TRBD1 for D (5 bases). In germline, CDR1 is MNHEY, CDR2 SVGEGT. The CDR3 length is 15 residues. The V end was cut by 2 bases, the J end by 3 bases, with 14 bases between. The chain's CDR3 is CASSYPLAGHYEQYF. The CDR3 region has the DNA TGTGCCAGCAGTTACCCCCTGGCAGGGCACTACGAGCAGTACTTC.

J is TRBJ2-2 and V is TRBV28; 7 bases match TRBD2. Germline V gene data show CDR1 as MDHEN and CDR2 as SYDVKM. The V gene end was trimmed by 2 bases and the J gene end by 7 bases; junction bases not matched to a gene: 13. The CDR3 totals 17 residues. CDR3 DNA: TGTGCCAGCAGTTTAATTTTTCGGGCGGGAGCTGGCGGGGAGCTGTTTTTT. Translated, it gives CASSLIFRAGAGGELFF.

The chain joins TRBV9 to TRBJ2-3; 7 positions match TRBD2. Germline V lookup: CDR1 SGDLS, CDR2 YYNGEE. CDR3 length equals 14 residues. V lost 4 bases, J lost 4 bases, and 6 bases stayed unmatched. This CDR3 reads CASSSSGQADTQYF. The CDR3 region has the DNA TGTGCCAGCAGCAGTAGCGGGCAAGCAGATACGCAGTATTTT.

The gene calls are TRBV6-5 and TRBJ1-2; D unclear. The CDR3 is 14 amino acids. The germline V gene encodes CDR1 MNHEY and CDR2 SVGAGI. The V gene lost 4 bases and the J gene lost 6 bases, with 15 bases spanning the gap. The CDR3 bases are TGTGCCAGCAGTTCCCTTATACCGAGGAATGGCTACACCTTC. Amino acid sequence: CASSSLIPRNGYTF.

The chain employs TRBV7-8 and TRBJ2-7; 9 nucleotides match TRBD2. Germline V gene data show CDR1 as SGHVS and CDR2 as FQNEAQ. CDR3 length: 16 amino acids. With 6 bases clipped from V and 4 bases from J, the junction kept 13 bases outside the gene matches. CDR3 in amino acids: CASSPVSSGAIYEQYF. CDR3 bases: TGTGCCAGCAGTCCCGTTTCTAGCGGGGCGATTTACGAGCAGTACTTC.

The chain links TRBV13 to TRBJ1-1, with 8 bases identical to TRBD1. From germline, CDR1 is PRHDT and CDR2 FYEKMQ (reference sequence). V shed 5 bases and J 0 bases; nucleotides not matched to a gene: 5. The CDR3 runs 15 residues. CDR3 protein: CASSIWTGLNTEAFF. CDR3 in DNA: TGTGCCAGCAGCATCTGGACAGGGTTGAACACTGAAGCTTTCTTT.

The CDR3 loop reads CASSLREYTDTQYF. The CDR3, as DNA: TGTGCCAGCAGCCTACGGGAATACACAGATACGCAGTATTTT. J is TRBJ2-3 and V is TRBV7-9, with D possibly TRBD2 on 5 matching bases. Germline assignment: CDR1 SEHNR and CDR2 FQNEAQ (reference sequence). V lost 5 bases and J 2 bases, leaving 11 bases between the germline ends. This CDR3 has 14 residues.

The CDR3 DNA is TGTGCCAGCAGTTACGGGCAAGCAGATACGCAGTATTTT. Protein product: CASSYGQADTQYF. This sequence joins TRBV6-6 and TRBJ2-3, with unresolved D. In germline, CDR1 is MNHNY, CDR2 SVGAGI (reference sequence). V lost 2 bases and J lost 4, with 7 bases in between. This CDR3 is 13 amino acids long.

The V and J genes are TRBV7-2 and TRBJ2-7, with D perhaps TRBD2 (6 bases). The CDR3 length is 15 residues. Trimming removed 1 base from V and 0 bases from J, with 10 bases in between. The germline CDR1 and CDR2 sequences are SGHTA and FQGNSA. The CDR3 bases are TGTGCCAGCAGCTTAGATCCGGGAGCCTCCTACGAGCAGTACTTC. Its translation is CASSLDPGASYEQYF.

This clone has only a few counts. The genes are TRBV7-9 and TRBJ2-5; 12 bases are shared with TRBD2. The junction had 4 bases not matched to a gene; V was cut back by 3 bases and J by 8 bases. The CDR3 contains 14 residues. Germline CDR1 SEHNR, CDR2 FQNEAQ (reference sequence). CDR3 DNA: TGTGCCAGCAGCTTGACTAGCGGGAGTGATACCCAGTACTTC. Its protein is CASSLTSGSDTQYF.